The T cell receptor beta chain under discussion was sequenced for a study of T cells expressing NK-cell markers. Study conclusions and caveats: A range of roughly 1.0-8% of CD8+ T cells consisted of dominant NKG2C+ clonotypes in several donors.

CDR1 is SGHVS and CDR2 is FQNEAQ in the germline V gene. CDR3 length: 15 amino acids. In generating TCR beta cDNA, 5'RACE template switching with UMIs was used. No DNA is given; TCRdb re-called the 5' RACE reads and lists each CDR3 protein once. The sample totals approximately 170,000 distinct CDR3 sequences; its top ten clones hold 20% to 25%. Worth noting for this clonotype: Antigen unknown.

Material for sequencing was blood T cells: a sorted CD56 or NKG2C T cell subset, CD4+ or CD8+ T cells, or bulk PBMC T cells (not recorded which). The TCR was taken from a man aged 18-70 years in good health. The chain is built from TRBV7-8 and TRBJ1-2; TCRdb's D call of TRBD1 is untestable without DNA. CDR3 region: CASSNHPGPLYGYTF.